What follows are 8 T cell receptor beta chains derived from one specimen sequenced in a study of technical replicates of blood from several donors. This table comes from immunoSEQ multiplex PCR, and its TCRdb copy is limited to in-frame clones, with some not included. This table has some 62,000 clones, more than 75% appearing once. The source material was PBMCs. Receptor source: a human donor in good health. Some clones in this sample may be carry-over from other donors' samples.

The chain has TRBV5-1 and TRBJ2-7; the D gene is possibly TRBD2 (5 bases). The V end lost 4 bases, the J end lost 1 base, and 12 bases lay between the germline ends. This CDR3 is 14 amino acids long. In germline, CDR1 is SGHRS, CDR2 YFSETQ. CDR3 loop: CASSPRGASYEQYF. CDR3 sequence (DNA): TGCGCCAGCAGCCCCCGGGGTGCATCCTACGAGCAGTACTTC.

The CDR3 sequence is CASSGGHQETQYF. The CDR3, as DNA: TGTGCCAGTAGCGGGGGGCACCAAGAGACCCAGTACTTC. The genes are TRBV19 and TRBJ2-5, with D possibly TRBD2 on 7 matching bases. The CDR3 loop spans 13 amino acids. V was pared by 6 bases and J by 0 bases, with 8 bases between. The germline gives CDR1 LNHDA, CDR2 SQIVND (reference sequence).

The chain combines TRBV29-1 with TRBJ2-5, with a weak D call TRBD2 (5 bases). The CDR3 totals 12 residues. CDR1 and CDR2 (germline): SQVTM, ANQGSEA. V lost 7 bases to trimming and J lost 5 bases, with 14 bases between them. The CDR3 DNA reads TGCAGCGCGGCGGTGACGGGGGAGACCCAGTACTTC. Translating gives CSAAVTGETQYF. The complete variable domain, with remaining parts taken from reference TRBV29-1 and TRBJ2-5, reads SAVISQKPSRDICQRGTSLTIQCQVDSQVTMMFWYRQQPGQSLTLIATANQGSEATYESGFVIDKFPISRPNLTFSTLTVSNMSPEDSSIYLCSAAVTGETQYFGPGTRLLVL.

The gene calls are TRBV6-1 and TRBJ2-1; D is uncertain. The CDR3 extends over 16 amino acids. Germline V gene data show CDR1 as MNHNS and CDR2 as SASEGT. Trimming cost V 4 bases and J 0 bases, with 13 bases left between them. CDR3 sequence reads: CASSGRLPGSYNEQFF. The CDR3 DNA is TGTGCCAGCAGTGGAAGACTCCCCGGCTCCTACAATGAGCAGTTCTTC.

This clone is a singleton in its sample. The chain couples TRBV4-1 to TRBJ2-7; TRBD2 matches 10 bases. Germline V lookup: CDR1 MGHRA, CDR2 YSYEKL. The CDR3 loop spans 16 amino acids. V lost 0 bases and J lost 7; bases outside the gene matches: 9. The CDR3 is CASSQELAGEVGEQYF. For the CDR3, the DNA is TGCGCCAGCAGCCAAGAGCTAGCGGGAGAGGTTGGGGAGCAGTACTTC.

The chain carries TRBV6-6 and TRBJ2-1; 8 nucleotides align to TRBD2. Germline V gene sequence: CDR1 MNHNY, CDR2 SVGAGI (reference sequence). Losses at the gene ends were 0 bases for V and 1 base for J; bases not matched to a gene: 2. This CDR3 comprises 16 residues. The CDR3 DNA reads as TGTGCCAGCAGTTACTCGATAGCGGGGTCCTACAATGAGCAGTTCTTC. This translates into CASSYSIAGSYNEQFF.

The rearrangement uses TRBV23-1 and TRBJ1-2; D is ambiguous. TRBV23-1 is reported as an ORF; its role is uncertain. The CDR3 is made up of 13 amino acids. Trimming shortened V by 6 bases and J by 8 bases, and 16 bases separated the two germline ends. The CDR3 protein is CASSHGGLRGYTF. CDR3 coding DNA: TGCGCCAGCAGCCACGGCGGGCTGAGAGGCTACACCTTC.

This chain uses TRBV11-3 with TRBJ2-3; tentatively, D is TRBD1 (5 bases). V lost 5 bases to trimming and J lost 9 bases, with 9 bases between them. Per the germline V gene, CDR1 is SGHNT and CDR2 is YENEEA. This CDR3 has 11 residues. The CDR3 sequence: CASSADKTQYF. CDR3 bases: TGTGCCAGCAGCGCGGACAAAACGCAGTATTTT.